The 17 T cell receptor beta chains listed next were all sequenced from one sample in a study of blood T cells in healthy people across ages. The use of a sample-barcoded 5' primer and a J-beta primer mix characterized a second PCR of about 6 to 12 cycles. TCRdb processed the 5' RACE reads anew with MiXCR; each CDR3 protein has one entry. The sample yields fewer than 800,000 distinct CDR3 sequences, just under 25% seen once. The same data also contributed to another study, on T cells of mothers and their children.

Material for sequencing was blood. The receptors shown here come from a boy between 10 and 17 years old in good health.

The chain recombines TRBV20-1 with TRBJ2-7; 8 bases align to TRBD2. With V trimmed by 4 bases and J by 6 bases, 8 bases remained unmatched. CDR1 and CDR2 (germline): DFQATT, SNEGSKA (reference sequence). The CDR3 runs 13 residues. The CDR3 protein is CSATLAGTVEQYF. CDR3 DNA: TGCAGTGCTACATTAGCGGGAACAGTCGAGCAGTACTTC.

The V and J genes are TRBV24-1 and TRBJ2-3; D call uncertain. CDR3 length: 14 amino acids. V shed 5 bases and J shed 0 bases, with 8 bases lying between them. Germline CDR1 reads KGHDR; CDR2 reads SFDVKD. Here the CDR3 reads CATSGYRSTDTQYF. The CDR3 nucleotides are TGTGCCACCAGTGGCTATCGTAGCACAGATACGCAGTATTTT.

This clonotype has a handful of counts. This chain uses TRBV29-1 with TRBJ1-1; D is perhaps TRBD1 (6 bases). The CDR3 totals 12 residues. Trimming pared 3 bases from V and 4 bases from J, leaving 9 bases between. Germline V CDR1 and CDR2: SQVTM, ANQGSEA. The DNA of the CDR3 is TGCAGCGTTGACACAGGGTTCACTGAAGCTTTCTTT. Protein product: CSVDTGFTEAFF.

This clonotype was found a few times. This chain links TRBV7-2 with TRBJ1-5, with 7 bases aligning to TRBD1. CDR1 is SGHTA, CDR2 FQGNSA, per germline. The CDR3 contains 15 residues. V gave up 1 base and J gave up 1 base; unmatched junction bases: 1. The CDR3 here is CASSLGRGSNQPQHF. In DNA form, the CDR3 reads TGTGCCAGCAGCTTAGGCAGGGGGAGCAATCAGCCCCAGCATTTT.

This clonotype was detected a few times. The gene calls are TRBV6-1 and TRBJ2-1; TRBD2 aligns across 15 bases. The V segment lost 4 bases and the J segment 7 bases; nucleotides outside the gene matches: 8. Germline V gives CDR1 MNHNS, CDR2 SASEGT. The CDR3 spans 17 residues. The CDR3 sequence: CASSVLGLAGGQNEQFF. The DNA of the CDR3 is TGTGCCAGCAGTGTCCTCGGACTAGCGGGGGGGCAGAATGAGCAGTTCTTC.

This clonotype was counted only a few times. The chain uses TRBV4-2 and TRBJ2-2, with 15 nucleotides matching TRBD2. CDR1 LGHNA and CDR2 YNFKEQ come from the germline V gene. The CDR3 length is 18 residues. The V gene end was trimmed by 4 bases and the J gene end by 3 bases; junction bases not matched to a gene: 6. This CDR3 reads CASSPGLAGGPHTGELFF. The CDR3 DNA reads TGTGCCAGCAGCCCCGGACTAGCGGGAGGGCCTCACACCGGGGAGCTGTTTTTT.

This clonotype appeared a few times. The gene calls are TRBV29-1 and TRBJ2-3; tentatively, D is TRBD2 (6 bases). The CDR3 is 13 amino acids. The V end was cut by 3 bases, the J end by 3 bases, with 10 bases between. Germline V gene data show CDR1 as SQVTM and CDR2 as ANQGSEA. The CDR3 reads CSVDPGTTDTQYF. The CDR3 nucleotides read TGCAGCGTTGATCCAGGGACTACAGATACGCAGTATTTT.

This clonotype occurred a few times. The chain combines TRBV11-2 with TRBJ2-1; D gene ambiguous. The V end lost 1 base, the J end lost 5 bases, and 9 bases lay between the germline ends. CDR1 and CDR2 (germline): SGHAT, FQNNGV. The CDR3 has 14 residues. CDR3 sequence: CASSLGLYNNEQFF. The CDR3 DNA is TGTGCCAGCAGCTTAGGCCTGTACAACAATGAGCAGTTCTTC.

In this sample, this clonotype turned up a few times. The junction does not match germline at one end; this may be a read error. The rearrangement uses TRBV24-1 and TRBJ2-4; 9 bases are shared with TRBD2. This CDR3 is built from 14 residues. Germline CDR1 is KGHDR and CDR2 is SFDVKD. The DNA for the CDR3 is TGTGCCACCAGTGAACCCGGGACTAGCAACATTCAGTGCTTC. It translates to CATSEPGTSNIQCF.

The V gene is TRBV12-3 or TRBV12-4, the J gene TRBJ2-7, with 10 bases lining up with TRBD1. With 4 bases clipped from V and 7 bases from J, the junction kept 7 bases outside the gene matches. CDR3 size: 14 residues. CDR3: CASSWDRGLKEQYF. The CDR3 DNA is TGTGCCAGCAGTTGGGACAGGGGTTTGAAGGAGCAGTACTTC.

The chain combines TRBV14 with TRBJ2-7; 14 bases match TRBD2. The CDR3 spans 14 residues. J was trimmed by 9 bases and V by 4 bases; bases with no gene match: 5. CDR1 SGHDN and CDR2 FVKESK come from the germline V gene. The CDR3 region is CASSLSGLAGVQYF. The DNA for the CDR3 is TGTGCCAGCAGCCTTTCGGGACTAGCGGGAGTGCAGTACTTC.

The V gene is TRBV5-1, the J gene TRBJ2-5; D is undetermined. Germline lookup yields CDR1 SGHRS and CDR2 YFSETQ. Trimming took off 1 base at V and 0 bases at J, with 10 bases between the two ends. The CDR3 consists of 15 residues. CDR3 bases: TGCGCCAGCAGCTTGAGTGGAACGTACCAAGAGACCCAGTACTTC. Translating gives CASSLSGTYQETQYF.

The rearrangement links TRBV20-1 to TRBJ1-5, with TRBD1 identical over 8 bases. This CDR3 is built from 14 residues. Germline V gene lookup returns CDR1 DFQATT and CDR2 SNEGSKA (reference sequence). Trimming removed 0 bases from V and 2 bases from J; junction bases left unmatched: 0. CDR3 protein: CSARETGGNQPQHF. The CDR3 coding sequence is TGCAGTGCTAGAGAGACAGGGGGCAATCAGCCCCAGCATTTT.

This clonotype was recorded a few times. This rearrangement joins TRBV10-3 to TRBJ2-3; D is ambiguous. The CDR3 loop spans 11 amino acids. CDR1 and CDR2 from the germline V gene are ENHRY and SYGVKD. Trimming shortened V by 4 bases and J by 6 bases, and 5 bases separated the two germline ends. CDR3 sequence reads: CAISVADTQYF. CDR3 nucleotides: TGTGCCATCAGTGTAGCCGATACGCAGTATTTT.

This clonotype was detected a few times. This chain links TRBV5-1 with TRBJ1-4, with D maybe TRBD1 (5 bases). This CDR3 is built from 15 residues. Trimming removed 4 bases from V and 7 bases from J, with 17 bases in between. The germline gives CDR1 SGHRS, CDR2 YFSETQ. In DNA, the CDR3 is TGCGCCAGCAGCACCAATCTGGGGCCCGGTGAAAAACTGTTTTTT. Encoded protein: CASSTNLGPGEKLFF.

The chain carries TRBV12-3 or TRBV12-4 and TRBJ1-4; 7 bases map to TRBD1. The V segment lost 5 bases and the J segment 7 bases; nucleotides outside the gene matches: 7. The CDR3 covers 14 residues. CDR3 coding DNA: TGTGCCAGCAGTCGGACAGGCTATCTTGAAAAACTGTTTTTT. It codes for CASSRTGYLEKLFF.

At least ten counts were recorded for this clonotype. One end of the junction varies from germline; a read error may be responsible. The rearrangement joins TRBV7-7 to TRBJ2-2; no firm D call. Germline CDR1 SSHAT, CDR2 FNYEAQ (reference sequence). This CDR3 has 13 amino acids. CDR3 protein: CASSLVDTGELFF. The CDR3 DNA reads TGTGCTAGCAGCTTAGTAGACACCGGGGAGCTGTTTTTT.